The rows below give T cell receptor beta chains drawn from one sample of a study of monozygotic twins with inflammatory bowel disease. TCRdb reanalyzed the 5' RACE reads, giving one entry per CDR3 protein sequence and no DNA. The sample table sets out over 120,000 distinct CDR3 sequences. What was sequenced was blood. These receptors all stem from a human donor with ulcerative colitis or Crohn's disease, or a healthy co-twin of an affected twin (not recorded which). Each CDR3 is given with its conserved first and last residue.

V: TRBV12-3/TRBV12-4; J: TRBJ2-3; CDR3: CASSHPQLAGVTDTQYF
V: TRBV6-6; J: TRBJ2-7; CDR3: CASSLDSTNEQYF
V: TRBV4-2; J: TRBJ2-7; CDR3: CASSQGKEKQYF
V: TRBV19; J: TRBJ2-2; CDR3: CASSITVNTGELFF
V: TRBV20-1; J: TRBJ2-1; CDR3: CRVLAGVYNEQFF
V: TRBV20-1; J: TRBJ2-1; CDR3: CSARPSGRWNEQFF
V: TRBV20-1; J: TRBJ2-1; CDR3: CSAHDVEGLAGALYNEQFF
V: TRBV9; J: TRBJ2-2; CDR3: CASSPTGMVAGELFF
V: TRBV27; J: TRBJ2-7; CDR3: CASSLGTNYEQYF
V: TRBV5-1; J: TRBJ2-2; CDR3: CASSLGWGQLNTGELFF
V: TRBV5-1; J: TRBJ2-3; CDR3: CASSLAMQYTDTQYF
V: TRBV20-1; J: TRBJ2-7; CDR3: CSARWAINSEQYF
V: TRBV5-1; J: TRBJ2-1; CDR3: CASSLARVEQFF
V: TRBV5-1; J: TRBJ1-1; CDR3: CASSMTGVRNTEAFF
V: TRBV7-3; J: TRBJ2-1; CDR3: CASSHSGSYVEQFF
V: TRBV28; J: TRBJ1-5; CDR3: CASSLTVSNQPQHF